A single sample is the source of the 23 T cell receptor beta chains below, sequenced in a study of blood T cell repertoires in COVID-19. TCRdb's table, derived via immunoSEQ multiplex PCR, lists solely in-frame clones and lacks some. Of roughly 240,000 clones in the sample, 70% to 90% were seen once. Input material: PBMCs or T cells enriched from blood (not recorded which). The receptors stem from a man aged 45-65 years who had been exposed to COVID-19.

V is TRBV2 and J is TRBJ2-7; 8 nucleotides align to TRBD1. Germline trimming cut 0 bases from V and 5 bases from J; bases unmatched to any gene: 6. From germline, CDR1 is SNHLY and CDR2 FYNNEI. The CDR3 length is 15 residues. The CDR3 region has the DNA TGTGCCAGCAGTGAAGCGTTCGGACAGGGAGACGAGCAGTACTTC. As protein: CASSEAFGQGDEQYF.

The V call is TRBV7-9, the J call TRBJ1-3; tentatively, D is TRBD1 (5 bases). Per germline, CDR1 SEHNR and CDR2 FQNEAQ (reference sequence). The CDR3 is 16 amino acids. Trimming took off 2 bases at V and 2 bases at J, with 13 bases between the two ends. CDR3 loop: CASSLRAAGTGNTIYF. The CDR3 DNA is TGTGCCAGCAGCTTAAGGGCCGCAGGGACTGGAAACACCATATATTTT.

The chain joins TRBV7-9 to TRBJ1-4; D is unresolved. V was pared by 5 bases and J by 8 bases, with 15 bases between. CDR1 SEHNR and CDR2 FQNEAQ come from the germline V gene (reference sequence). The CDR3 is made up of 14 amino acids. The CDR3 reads CASSAGGLTEKLFF. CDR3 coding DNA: TGTGCCAGCAGCGCGGGAGGTCTAACCGAAAAACTGTTTTTT.

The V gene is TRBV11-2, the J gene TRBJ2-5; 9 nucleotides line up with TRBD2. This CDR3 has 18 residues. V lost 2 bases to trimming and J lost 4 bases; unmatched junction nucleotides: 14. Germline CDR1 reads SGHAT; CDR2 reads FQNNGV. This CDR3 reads CASSLSAGGSRFGETQYF. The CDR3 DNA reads TGTGCCAGCAGCTTATCCGCGGGAGGGTCCCGCTTTGGAGAGACCCAGTACTTC.

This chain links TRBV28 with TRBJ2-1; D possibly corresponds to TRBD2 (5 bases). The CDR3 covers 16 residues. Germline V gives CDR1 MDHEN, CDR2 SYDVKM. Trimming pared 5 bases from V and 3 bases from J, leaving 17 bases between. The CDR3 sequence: CASSAPGGLLYNEQFF. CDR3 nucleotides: TGTGCCAGCAGTGCCCCAGGAGGCCTTCTCTACAATGAGCAGTTCTTC.

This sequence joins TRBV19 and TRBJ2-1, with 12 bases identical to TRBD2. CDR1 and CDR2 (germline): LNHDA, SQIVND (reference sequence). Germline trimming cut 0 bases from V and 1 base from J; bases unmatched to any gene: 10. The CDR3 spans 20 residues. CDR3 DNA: TGTGCCAGTAGTATAGAAGCTAGCGGGAGGGCCGGGGGTTCCTACAATGAGCAGTTCTTC. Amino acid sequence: CASSIEASGRAGGSYNEQFF.

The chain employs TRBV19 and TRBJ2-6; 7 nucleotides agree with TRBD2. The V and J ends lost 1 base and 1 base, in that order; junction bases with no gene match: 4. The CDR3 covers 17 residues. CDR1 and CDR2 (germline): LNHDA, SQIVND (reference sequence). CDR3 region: CASSIGEGVSGANVLTF. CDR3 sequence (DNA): TGTGCCAGTAGTATAGGGGAGGGTGTTTCTGGGGCCAACGTCCTGACTTTC.

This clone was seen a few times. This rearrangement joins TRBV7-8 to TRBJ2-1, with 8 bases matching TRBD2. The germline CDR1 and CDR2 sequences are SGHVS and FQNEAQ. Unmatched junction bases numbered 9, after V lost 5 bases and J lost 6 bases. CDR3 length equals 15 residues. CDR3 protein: CASSGVPGGLNEQFF. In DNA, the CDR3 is TGTGCCAGCAGCGGGGTACCGGGAGGGCTCAATGAGCAGTTCTTC.

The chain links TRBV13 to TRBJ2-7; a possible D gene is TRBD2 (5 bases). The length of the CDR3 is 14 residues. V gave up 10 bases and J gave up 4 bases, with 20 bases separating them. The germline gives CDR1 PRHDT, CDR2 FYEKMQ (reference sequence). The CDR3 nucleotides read TGTGCCACACAGACGGGGAAGGGTGCATACGAGCAGTACTTC. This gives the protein CATQTGKGAYEQYF.

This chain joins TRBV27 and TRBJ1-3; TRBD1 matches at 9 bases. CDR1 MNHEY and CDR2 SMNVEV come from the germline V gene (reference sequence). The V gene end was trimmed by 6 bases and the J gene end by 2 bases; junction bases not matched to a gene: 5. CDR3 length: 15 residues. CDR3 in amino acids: CASSQNRGPGNTIYF. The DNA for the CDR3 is TGTGCCAGCAGCCAGAACAGGGGGCCTGGAAACACCATATATTTT.

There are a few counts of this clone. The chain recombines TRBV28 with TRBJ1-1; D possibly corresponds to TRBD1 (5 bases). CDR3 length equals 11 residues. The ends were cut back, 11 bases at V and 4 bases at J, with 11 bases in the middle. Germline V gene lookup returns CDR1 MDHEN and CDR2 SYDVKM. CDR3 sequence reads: CASSGGTEAFF. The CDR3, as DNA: TGTGCCTCCTCGGGGGGCACTGAAGCTTTCTTT.

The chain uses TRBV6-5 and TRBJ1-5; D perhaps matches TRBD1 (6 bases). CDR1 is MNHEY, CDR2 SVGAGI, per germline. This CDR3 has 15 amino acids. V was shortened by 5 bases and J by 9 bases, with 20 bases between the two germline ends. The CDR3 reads CASSPRQVSRPPQHF. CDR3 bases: TGTGCCAGCAGTCCCCGACAGGTTTCTAGGCCGCCCCAGCATTTT.

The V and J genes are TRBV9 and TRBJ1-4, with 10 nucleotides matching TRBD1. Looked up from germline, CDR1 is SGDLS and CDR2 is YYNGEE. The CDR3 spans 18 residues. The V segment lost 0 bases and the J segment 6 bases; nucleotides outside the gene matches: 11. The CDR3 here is CASSVVRTGGVPDEKLFF. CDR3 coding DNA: TGTGCCAGCAGCGTAGTGAGGACAGGGGGGGTTCCGGATGAAAAACTGTTTTTT.

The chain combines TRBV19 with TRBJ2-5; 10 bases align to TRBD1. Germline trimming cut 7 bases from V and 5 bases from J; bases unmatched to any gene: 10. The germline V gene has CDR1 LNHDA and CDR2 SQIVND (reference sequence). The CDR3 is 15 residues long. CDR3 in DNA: TGTGCCAGTACCCCGCGACAGGGGGCTCGTGAGACCCAGTACTTC. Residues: CASTPRQGARETQYF.

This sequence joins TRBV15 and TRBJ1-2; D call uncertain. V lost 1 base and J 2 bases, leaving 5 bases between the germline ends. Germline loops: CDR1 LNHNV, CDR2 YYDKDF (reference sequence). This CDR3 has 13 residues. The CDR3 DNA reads TGTGCCACCAGCAGAGCGGGGAACTATGGCTACACCTTC. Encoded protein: CATSRAGNYGYTF.

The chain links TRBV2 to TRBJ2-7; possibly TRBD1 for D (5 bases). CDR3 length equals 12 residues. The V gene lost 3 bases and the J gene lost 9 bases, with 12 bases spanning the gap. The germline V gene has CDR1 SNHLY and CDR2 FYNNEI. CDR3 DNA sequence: TGTGCCAGCAGTGAGTTCCAGGGATGGCAGTACTTC. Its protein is CASSEFQGWQYF.

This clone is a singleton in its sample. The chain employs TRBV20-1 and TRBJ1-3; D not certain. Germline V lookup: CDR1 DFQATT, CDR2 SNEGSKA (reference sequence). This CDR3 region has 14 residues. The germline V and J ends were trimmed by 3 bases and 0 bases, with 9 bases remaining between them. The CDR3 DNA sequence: TGCAGTGCTAGTGAGACACTCTCTGGAAACACCATATATTTT. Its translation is CSASETLSGNTIYF.

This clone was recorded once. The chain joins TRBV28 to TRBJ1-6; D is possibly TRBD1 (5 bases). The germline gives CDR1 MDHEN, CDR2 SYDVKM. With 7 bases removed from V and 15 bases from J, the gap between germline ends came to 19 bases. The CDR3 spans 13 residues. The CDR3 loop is CASTPGGGVFLHF. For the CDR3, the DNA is TGTGCCAGCACCCCCGGTGGGGGGGTATTCCTCCACTTT. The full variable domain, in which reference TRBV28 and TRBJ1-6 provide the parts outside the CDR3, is DVKVTQSSRYLVKRTGEKVFLECVQDMDHENMFWYRQDPGLGLRLIYFSYDVKMKEKGDIPEGYSVSREKKERFSLILESASTNQTSMYLCASTPGGGVFLHFGNGTRLTVT.

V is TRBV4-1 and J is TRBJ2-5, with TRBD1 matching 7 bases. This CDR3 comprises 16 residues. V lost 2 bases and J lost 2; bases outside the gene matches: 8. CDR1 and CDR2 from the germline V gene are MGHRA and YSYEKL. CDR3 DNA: TGCGCCAGCAGCCAAAGGGACAGAAATCTTCAAGAGACCCAGTACTTC. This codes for CASSQRDRNLQETQYF.

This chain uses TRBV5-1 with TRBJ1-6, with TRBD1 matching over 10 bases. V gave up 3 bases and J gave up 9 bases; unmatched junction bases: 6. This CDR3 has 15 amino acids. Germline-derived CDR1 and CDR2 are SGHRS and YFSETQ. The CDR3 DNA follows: TGCGCCAGCAGCTGGACAGGGGGAACTGGTTCACCCCTCCACTTT. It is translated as CASSWTGGTGSPLHF.

The CDR3 region is CASSDSIGLAGKSSYNEQFF. For the CDR3, the DNA is TGTGCCAGCAGTGACTCGATAGGACTAGCGGGAAAGAGCTCCTACAATGAGCAGTTCTTC. The chain has TRBV6-4 and TRBJ2-1, with 12 positions matching TRBD2. This CDR3 has 20 residues. The V gene end was trimmed by 0 bases and the J gene end by 0 bases; junction bases not matched to a gene: 9. CDR1 MRHNA and CDR2 SNTAGT come from the germline V gene.

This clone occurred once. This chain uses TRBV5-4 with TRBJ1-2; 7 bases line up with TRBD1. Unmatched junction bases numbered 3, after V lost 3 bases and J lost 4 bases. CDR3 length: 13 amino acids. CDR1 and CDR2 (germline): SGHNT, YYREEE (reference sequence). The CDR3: CASSSTGSYGYTF. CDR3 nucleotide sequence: TGTGCCAGCAGCTCGACAGGGAGCTATGGCTACACCTTC. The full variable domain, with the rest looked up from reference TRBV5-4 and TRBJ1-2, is ETGVTQSPTHLIKTRGQQVTLRCSSQSGHNTVSWYQQALGQGPQFIFQYYREEENGRGNFPPRFSGLQFPNYSSELNVNALELDDSALYLCASSSTGSYGYTFGSGTRLTVV.

The CDR3 spells CASSQELGLEANEQFF. CDR3 sequence (DNA): TGTGCCAGCAGCCAAGAACTCGGACTAGAAGCCAATGAGCAGTTCTTC. The J gene is TRBJ2-1, the V gene TRBV14; 7 nucleotides align to TRBD2. With 0 bases clipped from V and 6 bases from J, the junction kept 8 bases outside the gene matches. Per the germline V gene, CDR1 is SGHDN and CDR2 is FVKESK. The CDR3 length is 16 residues. Together with reference TRBV14 and TRBJ2-1, the CDR3 gives the full variable domain: EAGVTQFPSHSVIEKGQTVTLRCDPISGHDNLYWYRRVMGKEIKFLLHFVKESKQDESGMPNNRFLAERTGGTYSTLKVQPAELEDSGVYFCASSQELGLEANEQFFGPGTRLTVL.